A single sample gave rise to the 3 T cell receptor beta chains below, sequenced in a study of brain metastases from non-small cell lung cancer. The assay was immunoSEQ multiplex PCR, and TCRdb's table has in-frame clones only and misses some. This table holds under 300 clones, more than 70% found once. Sequencing was done on a sample of tumor-adjacent normal tissue. Receptors were obtained from a donor over 35 with non-small cell lung cancer.

This chain joins TRBV7-2 and TRBJ2-1; 8 positions match TRBD2. Germline loops: CDR1 SGHTA, CDR2 FQGNSA. Trimming removed 6 bases from V and 8 bases from J; junction bases left unmatched: 6. The CDR3 contains 13 residues. The CDR3 nucleotides read TGTGCCAGCAGACCAGCGGGGGTATATGAGCAGTTCTTC. It codes for CASRPAGVYEQFF.

The chain employs TRBV7-8 and TRBJ2-3, with a possible D match to TRBD2 (6 bases). Germline V CDR1 and CDR2: SGHVS, FQNEAQ. Trimming pared 3 bases from V and 2 bases from J, leaving 15 bases between. This CDR3 has 16 residues. In DNA, the CDR3 is TGTGCCAGCAGCTTTTATCTAGCGTCTGACACAGATACGCAGTATTTT. This encodes CASSFYLASDTDTQYF.

In its sample, this clone was seen a few times. The J gene is TRBJ1-1, the V gene TRBV4-2; D not certain. The CDR3 sequence is 13 residues long. Germline V gives CDR1 LGHNA, CDR2 YNFKEQ. V was cut by 4 bases and J by 1 base, with 7 bases left in between. The CDR3 DNA sequence: TGTGCCAGCAGCCTCACAGAGAACACTGAAGCTTTCTTT. Its protein product is CASSLTENTEAFF.